The rows below give T cell receptor beta chains drawn from one sample of a study of shared clonotypes between healthy human individuals. This table comes from immunoSEQ multiplex PCR, and its TCRdb copy is limited to in-frame clones, with some not included. The table has about 2.2 million clones, 93% seen once. The material sequenced was naive CD8+ T cells from PBMCs. These receptors were obtained from a man aged 18 to 30 in good health. Some clones in this sample may be carry-over from other donors' samples. The conserved cysteine and the conserved F or W are not part of the CDR3 here. Fields, in order: V gene, D gene, CDR3 protein. The D gene is left open where the match is weak.

>TRBV19|TRBD1
ASSYGQVGNQPQH
>TRBV7-2|TRBD1
ASSPGTVISGNTIY
>TRBV9|-
ASSVEAGLTDTQY
>TRBV18|-
ASSPPRFQVSGANVLT
>TRBV2|-
AGTGSSYEQY
>TRBV19|TRBD2
ASKVTSGYNEQF
>TRBV28|TRBD2
ASSWSGSMNIQY
>TRBV5-5|-
ASSPLTNNYGYT
>TRBV5-5|TRBD2
ASSPSGRDQNEQY
>TRBV5-1|TRBD1
ASSAPTGGSAFIEVQPQH
>TRBV28|-
ASSESTGIPYEQY
>TRBV10-3|-
ASMSAGANVLT
>TRBV7-9|-
ASSYDSSYNEQF
>TRBV2|-
ASSLSDGYT
>TRBV7-9|-
ASSLDRHEQY
>TRBV19|-
ASTPGDLVNSELF
>TRBV28|TRBD1
ASSFRTGLTGELF
>TRBV11-2|-
ASSLEITHEQY
>TRBV28|-
ASSPRGSYYEQY
>TRBV19|-
ASRAGRELF
>TRBV27|-
ASSRPRDNEQF
>TRBV10-1|-
ASRGSSGAEAF
>TRBV5-4|TRBD1
ASSPEQGILDGYT
>TRBV28|-
ASSFGPGVYEQY
>TRBV30|-
AWKSENSYEQY
>TRBV6-1|-
ASSDRDGQETQY
>TRBV11-2|-
ASSLDLRVVGTDTQY
>TRBV6-5|-
ASSPEGGRQETQY
>TRBV28|TRBD1
ASSLAGTGGFVTEAF
>TRBV19|-
ASQRGLAREDNEQF
>TRBV27|-
ASSLGAKPGNTEAF
>TRBV19|-
ATAGQVDYEQY
>TRBV7-9|TRBD1
ASSPTGGGFNEQF
>TRBV10-3|TRBD2
AIRLAGDNEQF
>TRBV27|TRBD1
ASGERQGIYEQY
>TRBV6-5|-
ASSYGLMGFNYGYT
>TRBV14|-
ASSLRAPSWNTEAF
>TRBV5-1|-
ASSFDRSYEQY
>TRBV6-1|-
ASMESAYEQY
>TRBV6-5|TRBD1
ASSYGQANTEAF
>TRBV28|-
ASRIGGVGFPDTQY
>TRBV6-1|-
ASSEVLTAVSGNTIY
>TRBV9|-
ASSVERGPGNTIY
>TRBV9|TRBD1
ASSPTGDTEAF
>TRBV27|TRBD2
ASSRLRTRAHSTDTQY
>TRBV7-9|TRBD2
ASSPFAGTSGAYEQY
>TRBV4-3|-
ASSQDSAVKNEQF
>TRBV23-1|-
ASSQTVGESDCYEQY
>TRBV27|TRBD1
ASSSFLRQGGYEQF
>TRBV27|-
ASSLSTGLVGTEAF
>TRBV18|TRBD1
ASSPNRGPTEAF
>TRBV7-2|-
ASSLEVMYYEQY
>TRBV10-3|TRBD2
AISVAGTYNEQF
>TRBV19|-
ASSTRWDQETQY
>TRBV19|-
ASSIRDIPSYEQY
>TRBV4-2|TRBD2
ASSPTSGTYEQY